Presented here are 19 T cell receptor beta chains from one specimen sequenced in a study of T cell responses to AZD1222 COVID-19 vaccine. Profiling relied on immunoSEQ multiplex PCR, and the TCRdb table lists in-frame clones only, not all of them. The data hold some 150,000 clones, with 85% to 95% observed a single time. The source material was peripheral blood, sampled on day 0 of AZD1222 vaccination. These receptors came from an adult in good health.

The chain links TRBV5-1 to TRBJ2-2; TRBD2 agrees at 8 bases. The V and J ends lost 5 bases and 4 bases, in that order; junction bases with no gene match: 10. The CDR3 extends over 16 amino acids. Germline values: CDR1 SGHRS, CDR2 YFSETQ. The CDR3 sequence is CASRRQAGEGTGELFF. CDR3 DNA: TGCGCCAGCAGGAGACAAGCGGGAGAAGGCACCGGGGAGCTGTTTTTT.

The chain combines TRBV10-3 with TRBJ2-3, with D uncertain. Germline values: CDR1 ENHRY, CDR2 SYGVKD. There are 14 residues in the CDR3. Trimming shortened V by 4 bases and J by 1 base, and 9 bases separated the two germline ends. The CDR3 protein is CAISAGGGTDTQYF. Written as DNA, the CDR3 is TGTGCCATCAGTGCGGGCGGCGGCACAGATACGCAGTATTTT.

The chain has TRBV3-1 (or the pseudogene TRBV3-2) and TRBJ2-7; unclear D gene. The CDR3 totals 12 residues. Germline V lookup: CDR1 LGHDT, CDR2 YNNKEL (reference sequence). Trimming removed 3 bases from V and 2 bases from J, with 5 bases in between. CDR3 protein: CASSHDAYEQYF. The CDR3 region has the DNA TGTGCCAGCAGCCACGACGCCTACGAGCAGTACTTC.

This chain links TRBV15 with TRBJ2-7; D uncertain. The germline V gene has CDR1 LNHNV and CDR2 YYDKDF (reference sequence). The CDR3 runs to 13 residues. Trimming pared 0 bases from V and 6 bases from J, leaving 9 bases between. The CDR3 nucleotides are TGTGCCACCAGCAGAGATACGGGTGGCGAGCAGTACTTC. It codes for CATSRDTGGEQYF.

This rearrangement joins TRBV19 to TRBJ2-6; 9 nucleotides align to TRBD1. Germline V gene data show CDR1 as LNHDA and CDR2 as SQIVND (reference sequence). With V trimmed by 2 bases and J by 0 bases, 8 bases remained unmatched. CDR3 size: 19 residues. The CDR3 DNA reads as TGTGCCAGTAGTATATTTGCGGGACAGGGAGTCTCTGGGGCCAACGTCCTGACTTTC. It yields the protein CASSIFAGQGVSGANVLTF.

The CDR3 DNA follows: TGTGCCAGCGGGAATACGGGGTCTGGAAACACCATATATTTT. This codes for CASGNTGSGNTIYF. The rearrangement uses TRBV4-2 and TRBJ1-3; the D is unclear. Germline assignment: CDR1 LGHNA and CDR2 YNFKEQ. The CDR3 has 14 residues. V was shortened by 8 bases and J by 1 base, with 12 bases between the two germline ends.

The chain employs TRBV5-6 and TRBJ1-6; possible D gene TRBD1, 5 bases. V was trimmed by 2 bases and J by 7 bases, leaving 7 bases between them. The germline V gene encodes CDR1 SGHDT and CDR2 YYEEEE. This CDR3 has 13 residues. This CDR3 is CASSLQENSPLHF. In nucleotides, the CDR3 is TGTGCCAGCAGCTTACAGGAGAATTCACCCCTCCACTTT.

The chain carries TRBV10-3 and TRBJ1-2; D is unclear. CDR3 length equals 13 residues. From germline, CDR1 is ENHRY and CDR2 SYGVKD. V lost 6 bases and J 7 bases, leaving 15 bases between the germline ends. The CDR3 here is CAISERGRTGYTF. In nucleotides, the CDR3 is TGTGCCATCAGCGAGAGAGGGCGCACTGGCTACACCTTC.

The chain couples TRBV29-1 to TRBJ1-1; D ambiguous. The germline CDR1 and CDR2 sequences are SQVTM and ANQGSEA. Between the trimmed V and J ends, which lost 4 bases and 1 base, there was a span of 16 bases. This CDR3 is 15 amino acids long. The CDR3 loop reads CSVGVSFTANTEAFF. CDR3 bases: TGCAGCGTTGGGGTCTCTTTTACCGCGAACACTGAAGCTTTCTTT.

This clone occurred once. The rearrangement uses TRBV6-5 and TRBJ1-2, with 11 bases that match TRBD1. V dropped 4 bases and J dropped 6; count of bases not matched to a gene: 4. CDR1 is MNHEY and CDR2 is SVGAGI in the germline V gene. The CDR3 length is 14 residues. CDR3 loop: CASSLDRGQDGYTF. In DNA, the CDR3 is TGTGCCAGCAGTTTGGACAGGGGGCAGGATGGCTACACCTTC.

The chain is built from TRBV20-1 and TRBJ1-3; D unresolved. This CDR3 region has 14 residues. Trimming cost V 3 bases and J 0 bases, with 9 bases left between them. The germline V gene has CDR1 DFQATT and CDR2 SNEGSKA (reference sequence). CDR3 DNA: TGCAGTGCTAGTAAGGATATCTCTGGAAACACCATATATTTT. Amino acids: CSASKDISGNTIYF.

V usage is TRBV18 and J usage is TRBJ2-7; D remains unclear. The CDR3 has 13 residues. V gave up 1 base and J gave up 3 bases, with 7 bases separating them. In germline, CDR1 is KGHSH, CDR2 LQKENI. The CDR3 bases are TGTGCCAGCTCACCACTTCCCGTCTACGAGCAGTACTTC. Its protein product is CASSPLPVYEQYF.

The chain combines TRBV15 with TRBJ1-1; possibly TRBD1 for D (6 bases). V lost 2 bases, J lost 5 bases, and 9 bases lay in between. CDR3 size: 13 residues. The germline CDR1 and CDR2 sequences are LNHNV and YYDKDF (reference sequence). The DNA for the CDR3 is TGTGCCACCAGCAGAACAGGGAGGACTGAAGCTTTCTTT. It is translated as CATSRTGRTEAFF.

The CDR3 reads CASSSQGSRAEQYF. CDR3 DNA sequence: TGTGCCAGCAGCTCCCAGGGGAGTAGAGCCGAGCAGTACTTC. V usage is TRBV13 and J usage is TRBJ2-7; D may be TRBD1 (6 bases). The CDR3 consists of 14 residues. V lost 4 bases and J lost 6, with 16 bases in between. Germline V gene sequence: CDR1 PRHDT, CDR2 FYEKMQ (reference sequence). The full variable domain, in which reference TRBV13 and TRBJ2-7 provide the parts outside the CDR3, is AAGVIQSPRHLIKEKRETATLKCYPIPRHDTVYWYQQGPGQDPQFLISFYEKMQSDKGSIPDRFSAQQFSDYHSELNMSSLELGDSALYFCASSSQGSRAEQYFGPGTRLTVT.

This chain connects TRBV2 to TRBJ1-6; no definite D call. The CDR3 is 13 residues long. CDR1 and CDR2 from the germline V gene are SNHLY and FYNNEI. The germline V and J ends were trimmed by 8 bases and 7 bases, with 12 bases remaining between them. CDR3 nucleotide sequence: TGTGCCAGCCCCCAAGACGCAAATTCACCCCTCCACTTT. It specifies CASPQDANSPLHF.

The V gene is TRBV18, the J gene TRBJ2-2, with unresolved D. V lost 3 bases and J 5 bases, leaving 10 bases between the germline ends. CDR1 KGHSH and CDR2 LQKENI come from the germline V gene. The CDR3 consists of 14 residues. For the CDR3, the DNA is TGTGCCAGCTCACCGCAGTTGGGGACCGGGGAGCTGTTTTTT. It specifies CASSPQLGTGELFF.

This clone has a handful of counts. The rearrangement joins TRBV2 to TRBJ1-1; D gene ambiguous. There are 11 residues in the CDR3. V shed 4 bases and J shed 5 bases, with 5 bases lying between them. Germline CDR1 SNHLY, CDR2 FYNNEI. The CDR3 sequence is CASSVLTEAFF. In DNA, the CDR3 is TGTGCCAGCAGTGTACTAACTGAAGCTTTCTTT.

The chain couples TRBV9 to TRBJ2-5; 8 bases are shared with TRBD1. Unmatched junction bases numbered 5, after V lost 0 bases and J lost 4 bases. Germline-derived CDR1 and CDR2 are SGDLS and YYNGEE. This CDR3 contains 15 residues. DNA for the CDR3: TGTGCCAGCAGCGTAGCGGCAGGGGGCAGAGAGACCCAGTACTTC. Protein product: CASSVAAGGRETQYF.

This clone was observed once. The chain couples TRBV6-5 to TRBJ2-7, with D possibly matching TRBD1 (6 bases). In germline, CDR1 is MNHEY, CDR2 SVGAGI. V lost 2 bases to trimming and J lost 6 bases, with 14 bases between them. This CDR3 comprises 14 residues. The DNA for the CDR3 is TGTGCCAGCAGTTACGGACAGTTAGTCACCGAGCAGTACTTC. Residues: CASSYGQLVTEQYF.